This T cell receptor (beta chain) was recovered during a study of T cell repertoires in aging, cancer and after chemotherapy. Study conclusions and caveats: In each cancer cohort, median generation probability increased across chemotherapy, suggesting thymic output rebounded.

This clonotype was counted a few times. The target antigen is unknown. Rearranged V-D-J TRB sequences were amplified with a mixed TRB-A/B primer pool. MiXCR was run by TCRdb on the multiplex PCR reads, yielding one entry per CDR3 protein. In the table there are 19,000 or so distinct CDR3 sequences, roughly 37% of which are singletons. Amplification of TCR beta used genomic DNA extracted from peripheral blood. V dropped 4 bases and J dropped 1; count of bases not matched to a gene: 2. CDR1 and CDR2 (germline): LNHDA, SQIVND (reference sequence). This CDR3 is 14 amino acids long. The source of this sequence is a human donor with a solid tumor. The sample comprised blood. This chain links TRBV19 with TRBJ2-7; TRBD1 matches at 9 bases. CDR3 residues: CASSTGQGSYEQYF. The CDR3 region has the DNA TGTGCCAGTAGTACGGGACAGGGATCCTACGAGCAGTACTTC.